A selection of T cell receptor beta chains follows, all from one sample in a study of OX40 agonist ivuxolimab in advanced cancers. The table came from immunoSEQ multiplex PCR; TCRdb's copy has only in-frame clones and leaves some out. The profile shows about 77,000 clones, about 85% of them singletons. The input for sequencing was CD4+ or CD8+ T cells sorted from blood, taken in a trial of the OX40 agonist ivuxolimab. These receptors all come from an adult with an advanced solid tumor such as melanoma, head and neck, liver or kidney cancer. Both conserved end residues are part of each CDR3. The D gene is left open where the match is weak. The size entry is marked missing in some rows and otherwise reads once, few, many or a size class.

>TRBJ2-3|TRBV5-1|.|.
TGCGCCAGCAGCTTAGCGGGCAAGGTTACAGATACGCAGTATTTT
CASSLAGKVTDTQYF
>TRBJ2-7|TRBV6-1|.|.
TGTGCCAGCAGTGTCGATCCAGGAGGTTACTACGAGCAGTACTTC
CASSVDPGGYYEQYF
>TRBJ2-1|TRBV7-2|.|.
TGTGCCAGCAGCTTAGGACCTATCCCGGTGAATGAGCAGTTCTTC
CASSLGPIPVNEQFF
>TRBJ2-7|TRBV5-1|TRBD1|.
TGCGCCAGCAGCTTGACAGGGGGAGACGAGCAGTACTTC
CASSLTGGDEQYF
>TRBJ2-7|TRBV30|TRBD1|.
TGTGCCGCCGATACAGGGGAAAAGGCCTACGAGCAGTACTTC
CAADTGEKAYEQYF
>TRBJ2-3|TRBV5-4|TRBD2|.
TGTGCCAGCAGCTTCCCCCTAGCGGGGGTCACAGATACGCAGTATTTT
CASSFPLAGVTDTQYF
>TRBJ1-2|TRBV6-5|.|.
TGTGCCAGCAACAGGGAGAATGGCTATGGCTACACCTTC
CASNRENGYGYTF
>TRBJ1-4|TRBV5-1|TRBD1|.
TGCGCCAGTAAACAGGGGACTAATGAAAAACTGTTTTTT
CASKQGTNEKLFF
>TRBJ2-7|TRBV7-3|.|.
TGTGCCAGCAGCACACAACCCAACAGCGACGAGCAGTACTTC
CASSTQPNSDEQYF
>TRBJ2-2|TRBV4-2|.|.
TGTGCCAGCAGCCAGCCCGCTGGCAGGGGTAACACCGGGGAGCTGTTTTTT
CASSQPAGRGNTGELFF
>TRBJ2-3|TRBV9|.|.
TGTGCCAGCAGCGAGGGGGGTTGGACAGATACGCAGTATTTT
CASSEGGWTDTQYF
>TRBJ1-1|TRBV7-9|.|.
TGTGCCAGCAGCTTAGAGTCAAAAGGAGCTTTCTTT
CASSLESKGAFF
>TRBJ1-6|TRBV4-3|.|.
TGCGCCAGCAGCCGAACAGGACCCAATTCACCCCTCCACTTT
CASSRTGPNSPLHF
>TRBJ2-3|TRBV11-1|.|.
TGTGCCAGCAGCTCCCCGGTGGAGCGGGTTCAATATTTT
CASSSPVERVQYF
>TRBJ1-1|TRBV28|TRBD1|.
TGTGCCAGCAGTCTCCACAATTTCGGGACAGTGAACACTGAAGCTTTCTTT
CASSLHNFGTVNTEAFF
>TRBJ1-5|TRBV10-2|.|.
TGCGCCAGCGGGATGGGCAATCAGCCCCAGCATTTT
CASGMGNQPQHF
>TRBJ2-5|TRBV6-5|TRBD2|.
TGTGCCAGCAGCAAGCGGGGGGGAGGGGAGACCCAGTACTTC
CASSKRGGGETQYF
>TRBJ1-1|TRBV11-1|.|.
TGTGCCAGCAGCCCCCCAGTGGGTGAAGCTTTCTTT
CASSPPVGEAFF
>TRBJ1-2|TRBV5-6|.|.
TGTGCCAGCAGCCCAACGGACAGAAACTATGGCTACACCTTC
CASSPTDRNYGYTF
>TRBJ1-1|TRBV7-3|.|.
TGTGCCAGCAGTACCGATCGGAACACTGAAGCTTTCTTT
CASSTDRNTEAFF
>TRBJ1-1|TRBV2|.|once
TGTGCCAGCAGGGCCGGGCAGGACCGAGAAGGAGCTTTCTTT
CASRAGQDREGAFF
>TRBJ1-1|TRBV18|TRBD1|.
TGTGCCAGCTCAATACAGGGGGACATGAACACTGAAGCTTTCTTT
CASSIQGDMNTEAFF
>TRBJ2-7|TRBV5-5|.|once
TGTGCCAGCAGCTTGGCGGACAGTACCTTCTCCTACGAGCAGTACTTC
CASSLADSTFSYEQYF
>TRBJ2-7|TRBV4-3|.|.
TGCGCCAGCAGCCACGGGGATCGCGAGCAGTACTTC
CASSHGDREQYF
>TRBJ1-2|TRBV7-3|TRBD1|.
TGTGCCAGCAGCCCGACGACAGGGGCGTCTGGCTACACCTTC
CASSPTTGASGYTF
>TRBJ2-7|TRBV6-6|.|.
TGTGCCAGCAGGTTCCACTACGAGCAGTACTTC
CASRFHYEQYF
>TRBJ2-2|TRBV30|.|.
TGTGCCTGGAGTGGGGGTGCCGGGGAGCTGTTTTTT
CAWSGGAGELFF
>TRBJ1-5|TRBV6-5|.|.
TGTGCCAGCGGAAAAAATTGGAATCAGCCCCAGCATTTT
CASGKNWNQPQHF
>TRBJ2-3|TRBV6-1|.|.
TGTGCCAGCAGACCAGGGACGGGGCAGGCCGATACGCAGTATTTT
CASRPGTGQADTQYF
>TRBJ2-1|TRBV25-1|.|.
TGTGCCAGCAGCCGTCAGGTCTTCGATGAGCAGTTCTTC
CASSRQVFDEQFF
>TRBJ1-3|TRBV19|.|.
TGTGCCAGTAGTATGAAGGGCAACACCATATATTTT
CASSMKGNTIYF
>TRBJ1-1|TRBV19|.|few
TGTGCCAGTAGTATAGGAGGGGGTGGGACTGAAGCTTTCTTT
CASSIGGGGTEAFF
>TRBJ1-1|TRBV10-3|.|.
TGTGCCATCAGTGAGAGAAGACAGTCAGAGGGAACTGAAGCTTTCTTT
CAISERRQSEGTEAFF
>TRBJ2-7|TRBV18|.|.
TGTGCCAGCTCACCGAGGGCAGTCTCCTACGAGCAGTACTTC
CASSPRAVSYEQYF
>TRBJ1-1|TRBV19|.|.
TGTGCCACCCAAAATAAACAGGGTGGGACCACTGAAGCTTTCTTT
CATQNKQGGTTEAFF
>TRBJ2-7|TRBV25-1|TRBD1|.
TGTGCCAGCAGTGGGCTGCCCGGACAGGTACCCTACGAGCAGTACTTC
CASSGLPGQVPYEQYF
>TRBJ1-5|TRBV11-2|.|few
TGTGCCAGCAGCTTAGACCTGAATCAGCCCCAGCATTTT
CASSLDLNQPQHF
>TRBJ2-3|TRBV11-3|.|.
TGTGCCAGCAGCTTCAGGTTCCGAGATACGCAGTATTTT
CASSFRFRDTQYF
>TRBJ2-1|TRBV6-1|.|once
TGTGCCAGCAGTGAAGGATACAGGGTCAGCAATGAGCAGTTCTTC
CASSEGYRVSNEQFF
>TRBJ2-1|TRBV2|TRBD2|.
TGTGCCAGCAGTGTGGGGGGGAATGAGCAGTTCTTC
CASSVGGNEQFF
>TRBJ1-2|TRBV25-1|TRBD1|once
TGTGCCAGCAGTGACCGGGACAGGGAGTCGGGTGGCTACACCTTC
CASSDRDRESGGYTF
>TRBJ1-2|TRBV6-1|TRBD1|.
TGTGCCAGCAGCCAGGGGGCACGGGATGGCTACACCTTC
CASSQGARDGYTF